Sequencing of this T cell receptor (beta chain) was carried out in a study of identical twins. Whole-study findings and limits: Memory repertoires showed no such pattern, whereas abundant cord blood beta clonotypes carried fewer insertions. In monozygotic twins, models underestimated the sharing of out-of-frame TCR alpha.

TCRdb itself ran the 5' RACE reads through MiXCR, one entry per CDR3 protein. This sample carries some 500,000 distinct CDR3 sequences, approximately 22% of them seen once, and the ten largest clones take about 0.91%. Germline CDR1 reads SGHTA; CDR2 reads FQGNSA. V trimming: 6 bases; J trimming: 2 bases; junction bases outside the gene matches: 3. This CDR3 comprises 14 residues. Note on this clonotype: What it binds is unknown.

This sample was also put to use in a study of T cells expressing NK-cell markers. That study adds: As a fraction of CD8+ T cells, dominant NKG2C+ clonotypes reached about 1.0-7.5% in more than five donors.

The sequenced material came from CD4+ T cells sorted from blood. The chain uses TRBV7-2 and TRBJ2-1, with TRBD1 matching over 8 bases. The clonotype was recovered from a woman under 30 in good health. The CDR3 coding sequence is TGTGCCAGCAGTCAGGGGGCGGCCTACAATGAGCAGTTCTTC. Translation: CASSQGAAYNEQFF.